This T cell receptor beta chain was identified during a study of T cell responses to AZD1222 COVID-19 vaccine. Study observations and caveats: None of the repertoires were sampled until the peak T cell response had passed. Reports indicate that nearly half of spike-specific TCRs are directed at unmutated variant regions. Clonal diversity may have been underestimated in mostly white British donors.

The CDR3 is 13 residues long. The germline gives CDR1 MDHEN, CDR2 SYDVKM. The ends were cut back, 7 bases at V and 3 bases at J, with 12 bases in the middle. Comments on this clone: The antigen is not known.

Generated by immunoSEQ multiplex PCR, the TCRdb table keeps only in-frame clones and is missing some. The data show over 150,000 clones, around 93% seen once. The source of this sequence is an adult who received the AZD1222 COVID-19 vaccine. Sequencing used peripheral blood, obtained 28 days after the second AZD1222 dose. The V gene is TRBV28, the J gene TRBJ1-2, with D perhaps matching TRBD1 (6 bases). The CDR3 is CASTVGGYYGYTF. CDR3 in DNA: TGTGCCAGCACGGTGGGGGGCTACTATGGCTACACCTTC.